This T cell receptor (beta chain) was identified in a study of blood T cell repertoires in COVID-19. This clone occurred once. With V trimmed by 2 bases and J by 4 bases, 7 bases remained unmatched. Germline V gene sequence: CDR1 GTSNPN, CDR2 SVGIG (reference sequence). The CDR3 runs to 14 residues. Authors' processing steps: Reference gene primer amplification yielded estimated nucleated cell counts. Only in-frame clones appear in the TCRdb table, and some are missing; sequencing was by immunoSEQ multiplex PCR. The D gene and trimming were derived from the DNA, and the V and J assignments and clone size from that table. The sample holds 270,000 or so clones; 65% to 85% are singletons and the top ten take around 1.6%.

This receptor was taken from a human donor with COVID-19, enrolled during active disease. The donor label of this sample is uncertain. Sequences were obtained from peripheral blood. The chain joins TRBV30 to TRBJ1-2; TRBD1 matches 7 bases. In DNA form, the CDR3 reads TGTGCCTGGAGTTCGGGACAGCTAAGCTATGGCTACACCTTC. The encoded protein is CAWSSGQLSYGYTF.